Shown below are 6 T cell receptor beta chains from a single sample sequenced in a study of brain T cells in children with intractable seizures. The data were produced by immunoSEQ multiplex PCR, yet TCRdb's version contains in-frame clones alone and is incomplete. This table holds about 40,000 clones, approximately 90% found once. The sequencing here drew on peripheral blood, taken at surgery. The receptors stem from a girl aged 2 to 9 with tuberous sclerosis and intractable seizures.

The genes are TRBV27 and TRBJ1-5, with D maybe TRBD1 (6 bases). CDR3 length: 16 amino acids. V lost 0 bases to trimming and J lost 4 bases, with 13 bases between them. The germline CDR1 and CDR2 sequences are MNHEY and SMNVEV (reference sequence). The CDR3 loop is CASSLSSQGGNQPQHF. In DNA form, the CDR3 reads TGTGCCAGCAGTTTATCTTCACAGGGTGGGAATCAGCCCCAGCATTTT.

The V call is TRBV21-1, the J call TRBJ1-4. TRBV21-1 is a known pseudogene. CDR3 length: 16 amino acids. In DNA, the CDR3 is TGTGCCAGCAGCAAAGGAGCGGGGGGAGCGGAGGAAAAACTGTTTTTT. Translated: CASSKGAGGAEEKLFF.

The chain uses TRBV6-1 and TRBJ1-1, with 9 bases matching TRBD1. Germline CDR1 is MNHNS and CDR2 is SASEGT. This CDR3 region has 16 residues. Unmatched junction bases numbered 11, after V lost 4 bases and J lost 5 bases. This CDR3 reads CASSALPGQGMTEAFF. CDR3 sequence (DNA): TGTGCCAGCAGTGCTCTACCGGGACAGGGAATGACTGAAGCTTTCTTT.

The CDR3 bases are TGTGCCAGCAGTGCCCGGGGGGGCATGGAGACCCAGTACTTC. Its translation is CASSARGGMETQYF. The V and J genes are TRBV6-4 and TRBJ2-5; 8 bases are a match to TRBD2. The length of the CDR3 is 14 residues. With 4 bases clipped from V and 5 bases from J, the junction kept 6 bases outside the gene matches. Germline V gene lookup returns CDR1 MRHNA and CDR2 SNTAGT.

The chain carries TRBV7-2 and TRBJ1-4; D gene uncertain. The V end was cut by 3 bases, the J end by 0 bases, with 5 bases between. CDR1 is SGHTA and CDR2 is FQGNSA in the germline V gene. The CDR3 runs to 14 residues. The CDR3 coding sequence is TGTGCCAGCAGCTTTCGAGCAACTAATGAAAAACTGTTTTTT. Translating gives CASSFRATNEKLFF. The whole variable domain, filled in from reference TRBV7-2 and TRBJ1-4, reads GAGVSQSPSNKVTEKGKDVELRCDPISGHTALYWYRQSLGQGLEFLIYFQGNSAPDKSGLPSDRFSAERTGGSVSTLTIQRTQQEDSAVYLCASSFRATNEKLFFGSGTQLSVL.

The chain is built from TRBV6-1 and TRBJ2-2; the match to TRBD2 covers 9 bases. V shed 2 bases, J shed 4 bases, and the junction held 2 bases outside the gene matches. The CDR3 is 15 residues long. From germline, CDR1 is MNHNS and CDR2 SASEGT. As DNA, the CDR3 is TGTGCCAGCAGTGAACTAGCGGGGAGCACCGGGGAGCTGTTTTTT. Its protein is CASSELAGSTGELFF.